This T cell receptor beta chain was recorded in a study of identical twins. Overall study results and limits: Findings came from cross-sectional statistics, without long-term follow-up of donors.

This clonotype has a handful of counts. Antigen specificity is unknown. The V gene's germline CDR1 is SGHDT and CDR2 YYEEEE. This CDR3 has 16 residues. V gave up 4 bases and J gave up 1 base; unmatched junction bases: 5. Addition of a universal primer site occurred through template switching, and cDNA carried unique molecular identifiers. TCRdb called the 5' RACE reads again in MiXCR, with one record for every CDR3 protein. The sample holds about 470,000 distinct CDR3 sequences, approximately 24% seen once. This sample was shared with a second study, whose subject was T cells expressing NK-cell markers.

The chain joins TRBV5-6 to TRBJ2-2, with TRBD2 identical over 9 bases. Sequencing input: CD4+ T cells sorted from blood. The sequence was obtained from a woman younger than 35 in good health. The CDR3 region has the DNA TGTGCCAGCAGCCACGCGACTAGCGGGAACACCGGGGAGCTGTTTTTT. Its protein product is CASSHATSGNTGELFF.